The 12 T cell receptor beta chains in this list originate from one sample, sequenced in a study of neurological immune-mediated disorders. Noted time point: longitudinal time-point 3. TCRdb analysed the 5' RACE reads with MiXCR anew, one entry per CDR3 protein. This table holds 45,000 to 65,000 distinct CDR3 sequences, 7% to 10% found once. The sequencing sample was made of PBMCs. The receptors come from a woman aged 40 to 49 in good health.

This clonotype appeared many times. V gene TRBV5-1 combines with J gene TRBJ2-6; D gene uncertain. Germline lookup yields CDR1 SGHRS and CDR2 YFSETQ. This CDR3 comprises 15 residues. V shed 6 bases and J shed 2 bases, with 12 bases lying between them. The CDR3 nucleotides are TGCGCCAGCACCGATCTGACAACTGGGGCCAACGTCCTGACTTTC. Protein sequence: CASTDLTTGANVLTF.

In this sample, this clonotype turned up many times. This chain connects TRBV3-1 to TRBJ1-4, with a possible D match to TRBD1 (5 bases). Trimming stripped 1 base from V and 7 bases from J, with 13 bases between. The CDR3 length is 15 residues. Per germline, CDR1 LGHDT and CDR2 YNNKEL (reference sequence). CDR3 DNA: TGTGCCAGCAGCCAAGGCGCAGGGAAGGGTGAAAAACTGTTTTTT. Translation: CASSQGAGKGEKLFF.

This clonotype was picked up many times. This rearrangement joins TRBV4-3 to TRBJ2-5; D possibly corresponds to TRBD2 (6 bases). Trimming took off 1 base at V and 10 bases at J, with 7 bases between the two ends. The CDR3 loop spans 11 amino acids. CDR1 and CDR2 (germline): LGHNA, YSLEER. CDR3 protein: CASSQGRGQYF. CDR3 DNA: TGCGCCAGCAGCCAAGGGCGGGGCCAGTACTTC.

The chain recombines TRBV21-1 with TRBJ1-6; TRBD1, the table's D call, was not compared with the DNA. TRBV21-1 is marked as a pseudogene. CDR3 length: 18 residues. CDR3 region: CASSKGFRDRAFGSPLHF. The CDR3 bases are TGTGCCAGCAGCAAAGGATTCCGGGACAGGGCATTTGGTTCACCCCTCCACTTT.

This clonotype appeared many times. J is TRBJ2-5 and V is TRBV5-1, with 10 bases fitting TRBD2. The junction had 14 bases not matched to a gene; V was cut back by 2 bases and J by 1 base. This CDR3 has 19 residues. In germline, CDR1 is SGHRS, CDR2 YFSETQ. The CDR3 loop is CASSFRQGLAFPLQETQYF. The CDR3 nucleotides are TGCGCCAGCAGCTTCCGCCAGGGACTAGCGTTCCCCCTCCAAGAGACCCAGTACTTC.

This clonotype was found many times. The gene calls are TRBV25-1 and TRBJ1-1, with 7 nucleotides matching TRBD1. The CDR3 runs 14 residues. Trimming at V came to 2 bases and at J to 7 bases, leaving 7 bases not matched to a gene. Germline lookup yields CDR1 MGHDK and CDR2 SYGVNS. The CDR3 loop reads CASSEPWTGGEAFF. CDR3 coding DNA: TGTGCCAGCAGTGAACCTTGGACAGGTGGTGAAGCTTTCTTT.

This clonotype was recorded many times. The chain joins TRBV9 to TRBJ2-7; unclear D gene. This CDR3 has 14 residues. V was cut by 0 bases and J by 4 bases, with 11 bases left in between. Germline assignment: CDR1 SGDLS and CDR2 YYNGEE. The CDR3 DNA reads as TGTGCCAGCAGCGTAGGGCACACCGATTACGAGCAGTACTTC. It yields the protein CASSVGHTDYEQYF.

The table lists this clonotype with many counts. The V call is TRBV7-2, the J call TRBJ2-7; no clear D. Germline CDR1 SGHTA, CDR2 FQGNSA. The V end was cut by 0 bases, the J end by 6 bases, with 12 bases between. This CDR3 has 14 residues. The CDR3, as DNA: TGTGCCAGCAGCTTAGCGTCGGCCGCGCCCGAGCAGTACTTC. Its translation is CASSLASAAPEQYF. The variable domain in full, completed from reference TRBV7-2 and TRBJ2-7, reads GAGVSQSPSNKVTEKGKDVELRCDPISGHTALYWYRQSLGQGLEFLIYFQGNSAPDKSGLPSDRFSAERTGGSVSTLTIQRTQQEDSAVYLCASSLASAAPEQYFGPGTRLTVT.

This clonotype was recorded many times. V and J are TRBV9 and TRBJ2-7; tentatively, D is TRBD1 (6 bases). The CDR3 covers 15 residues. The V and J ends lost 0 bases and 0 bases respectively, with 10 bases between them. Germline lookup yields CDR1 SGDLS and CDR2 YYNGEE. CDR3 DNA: TGTGCCAGCAGCGTAGGGGACACATACTCCTACGAGCAGTACTTC. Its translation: CASSVGDTYSYEQYF. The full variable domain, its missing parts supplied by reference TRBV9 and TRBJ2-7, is DSGVTQTPKHLITATGQRVTLRCSPRSGDLSVYWYQQSLDQGLQFLIQYYNGEERAKGNILERFSAQQFPDLHSELNLSSLELGDSALYFCASSVGDTYSYEQYFGPGTRLTVT.

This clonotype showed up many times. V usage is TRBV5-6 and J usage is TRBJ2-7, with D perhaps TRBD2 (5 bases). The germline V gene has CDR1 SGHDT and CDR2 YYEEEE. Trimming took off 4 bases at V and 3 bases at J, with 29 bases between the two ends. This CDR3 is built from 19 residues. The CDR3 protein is CASSLELTSLGVGDYEQYF. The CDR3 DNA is TGTGCCAGCAGCCTGGAGCTTACTTCTTTGGGAGTTGGGGACTACGAGCAGTACTTC.

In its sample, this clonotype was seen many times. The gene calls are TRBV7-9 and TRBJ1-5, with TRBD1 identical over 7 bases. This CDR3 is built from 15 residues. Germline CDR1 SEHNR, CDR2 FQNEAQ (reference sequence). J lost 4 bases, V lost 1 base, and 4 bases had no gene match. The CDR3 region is CASSLGDRQNQPQHF. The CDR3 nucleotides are TGTGCCAGCAGCTTAGGGGACAGACAGAATCAGCCCCAGCATTTT.

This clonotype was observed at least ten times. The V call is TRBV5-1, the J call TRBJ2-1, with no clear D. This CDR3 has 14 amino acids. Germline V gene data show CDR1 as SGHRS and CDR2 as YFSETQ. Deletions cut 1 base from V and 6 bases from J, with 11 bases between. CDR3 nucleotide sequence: TGCGCCAGCAGCTTGAGGCCGGCCTTCAATGAGCAGTTCTTC. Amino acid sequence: CASSLRPAFNEQFF.